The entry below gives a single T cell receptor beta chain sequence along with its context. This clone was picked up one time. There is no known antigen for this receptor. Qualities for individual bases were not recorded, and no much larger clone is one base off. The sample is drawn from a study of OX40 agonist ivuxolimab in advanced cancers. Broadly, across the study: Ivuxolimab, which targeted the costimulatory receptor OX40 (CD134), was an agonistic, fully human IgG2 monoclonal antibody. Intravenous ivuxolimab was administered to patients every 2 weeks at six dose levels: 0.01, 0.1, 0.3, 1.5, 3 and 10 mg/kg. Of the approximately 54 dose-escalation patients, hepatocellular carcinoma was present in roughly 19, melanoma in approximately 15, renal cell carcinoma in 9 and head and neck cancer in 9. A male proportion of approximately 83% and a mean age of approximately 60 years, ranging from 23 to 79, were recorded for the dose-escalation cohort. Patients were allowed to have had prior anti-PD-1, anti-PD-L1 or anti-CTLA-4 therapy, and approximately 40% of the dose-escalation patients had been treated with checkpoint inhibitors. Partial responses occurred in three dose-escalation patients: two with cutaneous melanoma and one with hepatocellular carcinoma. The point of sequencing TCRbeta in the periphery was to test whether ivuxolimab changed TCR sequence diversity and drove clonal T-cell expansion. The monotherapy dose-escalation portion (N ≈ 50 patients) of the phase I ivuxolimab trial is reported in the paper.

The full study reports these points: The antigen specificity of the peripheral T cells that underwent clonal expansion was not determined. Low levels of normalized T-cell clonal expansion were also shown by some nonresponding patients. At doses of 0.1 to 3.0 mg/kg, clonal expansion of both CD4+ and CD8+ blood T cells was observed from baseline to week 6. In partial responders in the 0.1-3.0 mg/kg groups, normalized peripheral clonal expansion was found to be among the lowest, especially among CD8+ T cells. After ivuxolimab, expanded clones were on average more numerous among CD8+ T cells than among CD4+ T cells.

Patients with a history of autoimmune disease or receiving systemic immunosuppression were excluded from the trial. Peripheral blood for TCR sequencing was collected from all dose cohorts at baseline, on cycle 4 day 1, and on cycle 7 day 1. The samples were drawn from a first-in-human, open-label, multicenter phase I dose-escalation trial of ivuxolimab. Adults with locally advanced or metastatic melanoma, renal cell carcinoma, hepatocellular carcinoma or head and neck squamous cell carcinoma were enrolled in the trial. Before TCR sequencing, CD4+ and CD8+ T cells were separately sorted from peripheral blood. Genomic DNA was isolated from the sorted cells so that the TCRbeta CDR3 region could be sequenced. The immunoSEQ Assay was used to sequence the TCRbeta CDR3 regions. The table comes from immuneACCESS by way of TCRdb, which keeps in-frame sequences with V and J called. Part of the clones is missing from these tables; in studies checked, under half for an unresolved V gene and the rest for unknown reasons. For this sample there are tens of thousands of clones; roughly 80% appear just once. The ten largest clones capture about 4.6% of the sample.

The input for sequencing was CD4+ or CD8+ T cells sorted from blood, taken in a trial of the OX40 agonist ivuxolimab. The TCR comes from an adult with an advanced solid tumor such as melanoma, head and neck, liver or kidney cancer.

CDR3 sequence: CASRDRAQGNTIYF. The bases are TGTGCCAGCAGAGACAGAGCACAAGGAAACACCATATATTTT. Recombination connected TRBV6-5 to TRBJ1-3; matching of 5 bases hints at TRBD1 as the D gene. Measured from the cysteine to the phenylalanine, the CDR3 is 14 residues long. CDR3 DNA is the only sequence kept; it has 42 bases, read in frame from the first base. From the germline V gene, CDR1 is MNHEY and CDR2 is SVGAGI. V and J lose 6 bases and 4 bases, and a span of 13 bases separates them.